What follows are 30 T cell receptor beta chains derived from one specimen sequenced in a study of human T cells and chemical hapten exposure (TCRdb year 2021). The sample's time point, from its label and the paper: pre-sensitization, week 0. In light of the paper, this sample's treatment or condition label describes: therapeutic diphenylcyclopropenone sensitization with weekly scalp DPC. The library was built by means of RACE. The sample was run on a NextSeq 500. TCRdb took the public reads, trimmed them with fastp at Q25, ran MiXCR for clone calling and kept in-frame beta chains. When rows share a CDR3 protein, they turn into one entry using the most common DNA and genes. This sample gives some 360,000 distinct CDR3 sequences in total; around 5.5% of them show up just once. Just over 2.5% of the sample rests with the top ten. This specimen consisted of whole blood, obtained in connection with sensitization to the hapten diphenylcyclopropenone (DPC). The receptors were gathered from a woman aged 50 to 60 with alopecia areata. Some clones in this sample may be carry-over from other donors' samples.

This clonotype was recorded many times. The V call is TRBV6-5, the J call TRBJ1-5, with TRBD1 as a possible D gene (6 bases). Germline CDR1 and CDR2: MNHEY and SVGAGI. This CDR3 is 15 amino acids long. Trimming cost V 0 bases and J 5 bases, with 11 bases left between them. The CDR3 sequence: CASSYSMTGDQPQHF. For the CDR3, the DNA is TGTGCCAGCAGTTACTCGATGACAGGAGATCAGCCCCAGCATTTT.

This clonotype has only a few counts. The chain links TRBV29-1 to TRBJ1-2; a weak D match, TRBD1 (6 bases). V was cut by 3 bases and J by 3 bases, with 11 bases left in between. This CDR3 is 13 amino acids long. The V gene's germline CDR1 is SQVTM and CDR2 ANQGSEA. DNA of the CDR3: TGCAGCGTTGACTTGCAGGGGCACTATGGCTACACCTTC. Amino acids: CSVDLQGHYGYTF.

This clonotype was picked up a small number of times. The chain recombines TRBV29-1 with TRBJ2-2; 7 bases line up with TRBD1. CDR3 size: 14 residues. After removal of 6 bases from V and 4 bases from J, the junction contained 8 bases not matched to a gene. Germline CDR1 reads SQVTM; CDR2 reads ANQGSEA. CDR3 sequence: CSVISGGSTGELFF. The CDR3 region has the DNA TGCAGCGTAATTTCAGGGGGAAGCACCGGGGAGCTGTTTTTT.

This clonotype occurred many times. The genes are TRBV9 and TRBJ1-1; 8 bases fit TRBD1. Germline V gives CDR1 SGDLS, CDR2 YYNGEE. This CDR3 region has 16 residues. V dropped 0 bases and J dropped 4; count of bases not matched to a gene: 8. The CDR3 protein is CASSVDAGGRGTEAFF. The CDR3 DNA follows: TGTGCCAGCAGCGTAGACGCAGGGGGCAGAGGCACTGAAGCTTTCTTT.

This clonotype was seen at least ten times. The chain employs TRBV5-5 and TRBJ1-1, with 7 bases that match TRBD1. J gave up 6 bases and V 3 bases, and 11 bases lay outside the gene matches. Germline CDR1 is SGHKS and CDR2 is YYEKEE (reference sequence). The CDR3 totals 15 residues. CDR3 sequence: CASSWGGGTIPEAFF. CDR3 DNA sequence: TGTGCCAGCAGCTGGGGAGGGGGCACGATACCTGAAGCTTTCTTT.

This clonotype was counted between two and nine times. The chain employs TRBV5-1 and TRBJ1-6; D is uncertain. The CDR3 spans 19 residues. Germline V CDR1 and CDR2: SGHRS, YFSETQ. Trimming removed 1 base at V and 0 bases at J, with 17 bases between. The CDR3 DNA reads as TGCGCCAGCAGCTTGCATCAGCCGGCAGGAAGCTCCTATAATTCACCCCTCCACTTT. Its protein product is CASSLHQPAGSSYNSPLHF.

This clonotype was seen repeatedly, ten times or more. The CDR3 DNA is TGTGCCAGCTCACCGCCGGGACGTAGCAATCAGCCCCAGCATTTT. As protein: CASSPPGRSNQPQHF. V and J are TRBV18 and TRBJ1-5, with D possibly matching TRBD1 (5 bases). The germline CDR1 and CDR2 sequences are KGHSH and LQKENI. This CDR3 contains 15 residues. The germline V and J ends were trimmed by 3 bases and 0 bases, with 9 bases remaining between them.

This clonotype was observed many times. The chain recombines TRBV27 with TRBJ2-3, with 7 positions matching TRBD2. The J segment lost 1 base and the V segment lost 4 bases, leaving 11 bases of the junction unmatched. The CDR3 is 17 residues long. The germline V gene has CDR1 MNHEY and CDR2 SMNVEV (reference sequence). This chain's CDR3 is CASSSFSSGHRTDTQYF. The CDR3, as DNA: TGTGCCAGCAGTTCCTTCTCTAGCGGCCACCGCACAGATACGCAGTATTTT.

The table lists this clonotype with many counts. The CDR3 sequence is CASSLGTGRGELFF. The CDR3 DNA reads TGTGCCAGCAGCTTGGGAACGGGTCGCGGGGAGCTGTTTTTT. This chain uses TRBV5-5 with TRBJ2-2; D not certain. This CDR3 region has 14 residues. Germline-derived CDR1 and CDR2 are SGHKS and YYEKEE (reference sequence). The V end was cut by 0 bases, the J end by 7 bases, with 10 bases between.

Ten or more counts support this clonotype. The V call is TRBV7-2, the J call TRBJ2-3; 16 positions match TRBD2. The V segment lost 4 bases and the J segment 5 bases; nucleotides outside the gene matches: 9. CDR1 is SGHTA, CDR2 FQGNSA, per germline. The CDR3 is made up of 18 amino acids. The DNA of the CDR3 is TGTGCCAGCAGCTGGGGGACTAGCGGGGGGGCTAAATTAGATACGCAGTATTTT. Translated, it gives CASSWGTSGGAKLDTQYF. The variable domain in full, completed from reference TRBV7-2 and TRBJ2-3, reads GAGVSQSPSNKVTEKGKDVELRCDPISGHTALYWYRQSLGQGLEFLIYFQGNSAPDKSGLPSDRFSAERTGGSVSTLTIQRTQQEDSAVYLCASSWGTSGGAKLDTQYFGPGTRLTVL.

This clonotype came up a few times. The rearrangement joins TRBV5-1 to TRBJ1-2; a possible D gene is TRBD1 (5 bases). V lost 4 bases and J 6 bases, leaving 19 bases between the germline ends. CDR1 is SGHRS, CDR2 YFSETQ, per germline. The CDR3 has 15 residues. CDR3 amino acids: CASSPYLPGPDGYTF. The CDR3 DNA reads TGCGCCAGCAGCCCCTACCTACCGGGGCCCGATGGCTACACCTTC.

This clonotype was observed a few times. V gene TRBV5-4 combines with J gene TRBJ2-3, with 11 bases identical to TRBD2. V trimming: 3 bases; J trimming: 0 bases; junction bases outside the gene matches: 12. Looked up from germline, CDR1 is SGHNT and CDR2 is YYREEE (reference sequence). This CDR3 has 19 residues. The CDR3 protein is CASSYPVLAGGASTDTQYF. In nucleotides, the CDR3 is TGTGCCAGCAGCTACCCGGTGCTAGCGGGGGGAGCTAGCACAGATACGCAGTATTTT.

The CDR3 coding sequence is TGTGCCAGCAGCTACGACAGGGACACTGAAGCTTTCTTT. Translation: CASSYDRDTEAFF. The chain carries TRBV7-6 and TRBJ1-1; TRBD1 aligns across 7 bases. The junction had 2 bases not matched to a gene; V was cut back by 4 bases and J by 3 bases. There are 13 residues in the CDR3. Germline V gene lookup returns CDR1 SGHVS and CDR2 FNYEAQ.

This clonotype has only a few counts. The chain couples TRBV3-1 to TRBJ1-1, with D perhaps matching TRBD1 (5 bases). The CDR3 has 14 amino acids. V was cut by 6 bases and J by 3 bases, with 14 bases left in between. The germline V gene has CDR1 LGHDT and CDR2 YNNKEL (reference sequence). Here the CDR3 DNA reads TGTGCCAGCAGAGCAGGACATTGGGACACTGAAGCTTTCTTT. As protein: CASRAGHWDTEAFF.

This clonotype was seen at least ten times. The rearrangement uses TRBV5-1 and TRBJ1-1; D is unclear. Trimming left V 7 bases short and J 1 base short, with 11 bases between. CDR1 and CDR2 (germline): SGHRS, YFSETQ. This CDR3 has 13 residues. The CDR3 here is CASGLSGNTEAFF. The CDR3, as DNA: TGCGCCAGCGGTCTTTCGGGGAACACTGAAGCTTTCTTT. The entire variable domain, with the rest obtained from reference TRBV5-1 and TRBJ1-1, is as follows: KAGVTQTPRYLIKTRGQQVTLSCSPISGHRSVSWYQQTPGQGLQFLFEYFSETQRNKGNFPGRFSGRQFSNSRSEMNVSTLELGDSALYLCASGLSGNTEAFFGQGTRLTVV.

This clonotype has a single count. The rearrangement joins TRBV24-1 to TRBJ2-1; a possible D gene is TRBD1 (5 bases). Trimming took 3 bases from V and 9 from J, leaving 17 bases between them. The CDR3 consists of 15 residues. Germline V gene lookup returns CDR1 KGHDR and CDR2 SFDVKD. The DNA for the CDR3 is TGTGCCACCAGTGATCAGGGCTCCGCAGGCCGTGAGCAGTTCTTC. As protein: CATSDQGSAGREQFF.

This clonotype showed up many times. The chain uses TRBV28 and TRBJ2-7, with D possibly being TRBD1 (5 bases). Germline V CDR1 and CDR2: MDHEN, SYDVKM. V was trimmed by 7 bases and J by 6 bases, leaving 16 bases between them. This CDR3 has 13 amino acids. The CDR3 is CASTEQVVPEQYF. CDR3 bases: TGTGCCAGCACCGAACAGGTAGTGCCCGAGCAGTACTTC.

The V gene is TRBV7-8, the J gene TRBJ1-4; 10 positions match TRBD1. Looked up from germline, CDR1 is SGHVS and CDR2 is FQNEAQ. The CDR3 consists of 14 residues. The V and J ends lost 5 bases and 7 bases, in that order; junction bases with no gene match: 4. In nucleotides, the CDR3 is TGTGCCAGCAGCGTCCGACAGGGGGCTGAAAAACTGTTTTTT. Translation: CASSVRQGAEKLFF.

This clonotype showed up many times. The chain joins TRBV12-3 or TRBV12-4 to TRBJ1-2; 10 bases are shared with TRBD1. The CDR3 is 15 residues long. V trimming: 6 bases; J trimming: 4 bases; junction bases outside the gene matches: 8. This CDR3 reads CASSSVGTGVYGYTF. The CDR3 bases are TGTGCCAGCAGCTCTGTAGGGACAGGGGTCTATGGCTACACCTTC.

This clonotype has a count of ten or more. This rearrangement joins TRBV6-2 or TRBV6-3 to TRBJ2-2; either TRBD1 or TRBD2 may fit D (6 bases each). V lost 6 bases and J lost 7, with 15 bases in between. Germline V CDR1 and CDR2: MNHEY, SVGEGT. The CDR3 length is 14 residues. CDR3 DNA sequence: TGTGCCAGCAGACCGCCGGGGGCTAGCGGGGAGCTGTTTTTT. Its protein is CASRPPGASGELFF.

In this sample, this clonotype turned up many times. The rearrangement joins TRBV7-2 to TRBJ2-1, with D possibly being TRBD1 (5 bases). V was pared by 5 bases and J by 9 bases, with 23 bases between. Per germline, CDR1 SGHTA and CDR2 FQGNSA. The CDR3 contains 16 residues. In nucleotides, the CDR3 is TGTGCCAGCAGCAAAAAAGGTTTGCAGGGCGACAGTGAGCAGTTCTTC. Translated: CASSKKGLQGDSEQFF. The full variable domain, its missing parts supplied by reference TRBV7-2 and TRBJ2-1, is GAGVSQSPSNKVTEKGKDVELRCDPISGHTALYWYRQSLGQGLEFLIYFQGNSAPDKSGLPSDRFSAERTGGSVSTLTIQRTQQEDSAVYLCASSKKGLQGDSEQFFGPGTRLTVL.

There are many counts of this clonotype. The CDR3 loop is CASSFRGLSTDTQYF. CDR3 DNA sequence: TGTGCCAGCAGCTTTAGGGGGCTGAGCACAGATACGCAGTATTTT. V usage is TRBV7-8 and J usage is TRBJ2-3, with 7 bases lining up with TRBD1. Germline V gene lookup returns CDR1 SGHVS and CDR2 FQNEAQ. V was pared by 3 bases and J by 0 bases, with 3 bases of the junction left unmatched. The length of the CDR3 is 15 residues.

This sequence joins TRBV29-1 and TRBJ2-7; 8 bases align to TRBD2. V lost 6 bases and J lost 6; bases outside the gene matches: 13. The CDR3 contains 14 residues. Germline lookup yields CDR1 SQVTM and CDR2 ANQGSEA. The CDR3 sequence is CSVVMAGGMGEQYF. In DNA, the CDR3 is TGCAGCGTAGTTATGGCGGGGGGTATGGGCGAGCAGTACTTC.

In its sample, this clonotype was seen a few times. The chain employs TRBV21-1 and TRBJ1-5. TRBV21-1 is described as a pseudogene. The CDR3 length is 15 residues. CDR3 region: CASRPHGVSNQPQHF. CDR3 nucleotides: TGTGCCAGCAGGCCACACGGGGTGAGCAATCAGCCCCAGCATTTT.

This clonotype was seen at least ten times. V gene TRBV12-3 or TRBV12-4 combines with J gene TRBJ2-1; TRBD2 aligns across 7 bases. Trimming removed 5 bases from V and 0 bases from J; junction bases left unmatched: 13. This CDR3 has 18 residues. The CDR3 region is CASSPMGGEQSSYNEQFF. As DNA, the CDR3 is TGTGCCAGCAGTCCTATGGGGGGGGAGCAGAGCTCCTACAATGAGCAGTTCTTC.

Many counts were recorded for this clonotype. The chain employs TRBV2 and TRBJ1-1; unclear D gene. The CDR3 contains 12 residues. Germline assignment: CDR1 SNHLY and CDR2 FYNNEI. V lost 7 bases to trimming and J lost 3 bases, with 9 bases between them. CDR3 nucleotides: TGTGCCAGCAACGACGTGGACACTGAAGCTTTCTTT. Protein product: CASNDVDTEAFF.

The gene calls are TRBV2 and TRBJ1-3; D ambiguous. There are 13 residues in the CDR3. CDR1 is SNHLY, CDR2 FYNNEI, per germline. Trimming stripped 7 bases from V and 0 bases from J, with 7 bases between. The CDR3 nucleotides read TGTGCCAGCACCCGGAACTCTGGAAACACCATATATTTT. Encoded protein: CASTRNSGNTIYF. Full variable domain (outside the CDR3, taken from reference TRBV2 and TRBJ1-3): EPEVTQTPSHQVTQMGQEVILRCVPISNHLYFYWYRQILGQKVEFLVSFYNNEISEKSEIFDDQFSVERPDGSNFTLKIRSTKLEDSAMYFCASTRNSGNTIYFGEGSWLTVV.

The V call is TRBV20-1, the J call TRBJ1-3; no reliable D call. The CDR3 totals 13 residues. CDR1 is DFQATT, CDR2 SNEGSKA, per germline (reference sequence). V lost 5 bases and J 0 bases, leaving 8 bases between the germline ends. The CDR3 DNA is TGCAGTGCTCTAGATGGCTCTGGAAACACCATATATTTT. Its translation is CSALDGSGNTIYF.

Ten or more counts support this clonotype. The chain has TRBV5-1 and TRBJ2-7; D tentatively reads TRBD1 or TRBD2 (5 bases each). Trimming left V 0 bases short and J 2 bases short, with 9 bases between. Germline assignment: CDR1 SGHRS and CDR2 YFSETQ. The CDR3 consists of 14 residues. In DNA, the CDR3 is TGCGCCAGCAGCTTGGGGGGACGGCCCTACGAGCAGTACTTC. Protein product: CASSLGGRPYEQYF.

This rearrangement joins TRBV29-1 to TRBJ1-1, with TRBD1 matching over 12 bases. CDR1 and CDR2 (germline): SQVTM, ANQGSEA. This CDR3 spans 15 amino acids. Losses at the gene ends were 5 bases for V and 4 bases for J; bases not matched to a gene: 8. The CDR3 sequence: CSVTGTGGRSTEAFF. CDR3 sequence (DNA): TGCAGCGTTACCGGGACAGGGGGCCGAAGCACTGAAGCTTTCTTT.